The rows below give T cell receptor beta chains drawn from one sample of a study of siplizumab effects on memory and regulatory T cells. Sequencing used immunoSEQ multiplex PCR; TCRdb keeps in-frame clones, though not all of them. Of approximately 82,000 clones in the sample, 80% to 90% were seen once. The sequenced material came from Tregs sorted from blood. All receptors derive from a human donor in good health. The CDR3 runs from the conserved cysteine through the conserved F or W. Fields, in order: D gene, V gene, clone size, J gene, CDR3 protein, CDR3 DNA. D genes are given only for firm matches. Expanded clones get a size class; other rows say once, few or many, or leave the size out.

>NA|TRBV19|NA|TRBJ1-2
CASSIGANYGYTF
TGTGCCAGTAGTATAGGCGCTAACTATGGCTACACCTTC
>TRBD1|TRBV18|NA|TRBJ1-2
CASSPGQGLYGYTF
TGTGCCAGCTCGCCGGGACAGGGCCTCTATGGCTACACCTTC
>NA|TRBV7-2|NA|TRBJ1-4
CASSLSGAVSNEKLFF
TGTGCCAGCAGCTTGTCCGGGGCTGTCTCTAATGAAAAACTGTTTTTT
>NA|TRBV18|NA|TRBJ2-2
CASSRDMNTGELFF
TGTGCCAGCTCTCGGGACATGAACACCGGGGAGCTGTTTTTT
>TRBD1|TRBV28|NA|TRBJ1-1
CASSLLLRDRGNTEAFF
TGTGCCAGCAGTTTACTACTCAGAGACAGGGGGAACACTGAAGCTTTCTTT
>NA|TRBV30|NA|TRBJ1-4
CAWSLGVSLFF
TGTGCCTGGAGTCTCGGTGTTTCACTGTTTTTT
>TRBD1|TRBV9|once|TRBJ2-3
CASSVAGTGVSDTQYF
TGTGCCAGCAGCGTAGCCGGGACAGGGGTTTCAGATACGCAGTATTTT
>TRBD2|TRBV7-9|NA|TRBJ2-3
CASSPELAALSTDTQYF
TGTGCCAGCAGCCCTGAACTAGCGGCTCTAAGCACAGATACGCAGTATTTT
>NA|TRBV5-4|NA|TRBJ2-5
CASTPPGRDETQYF
TGTGCCAGCACTCCCCCTGGGCGGGACGAGACCCAGTACTTC
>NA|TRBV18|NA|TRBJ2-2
CASSLKNTGELFF
TGTGCCAGCTCACTCAAGAACACCGGGGAGCTGTTTTTT
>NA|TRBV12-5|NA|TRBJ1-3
CASGPKSSSGNTIYF
TGTGCTAGTGGGCCAAAGAGTAGCTCTGGAAACACCATATATTTT
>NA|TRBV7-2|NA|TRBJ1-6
CASSLNLPASSYNSPLHF
TGTGCCAGCAGCTTAAATCTCCCGGCGAGCTCCTATAATTCACCCCTCCACTTT
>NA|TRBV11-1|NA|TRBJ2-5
CASSLPGTLAGTQYF
TGTGCCAGCAGCTTACCAGGGACCCTAGCTGGGACCCAGTACTTC
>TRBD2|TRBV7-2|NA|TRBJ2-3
CASRAGSGTDTQYF
TGTGCCAGCCGAGCGGGGAGTGGCACAGATACGCAGTATTTT
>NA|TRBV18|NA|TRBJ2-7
CASSGAYEQYF
TGTGCCAGCTCGGGGGCCTACGAGCAGTACTTC
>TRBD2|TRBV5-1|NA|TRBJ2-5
CASSFSGGGETQYF
TGCGCCAGCAGCTTTAGCGGGGGCGGGGAGACCCAGTACTTC
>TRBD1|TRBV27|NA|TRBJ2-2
CASSHGTGTNTGELFF
TGTGCCAGCAGTCACGGGACAGGGACGAACACCGGGGAGCTGTTTTTT
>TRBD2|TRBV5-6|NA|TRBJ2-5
CASSLAFGGGPQETQYF
TGTGCCAGCAGCTTGGCCTTTGGCGGGGGTCCCCAAGAGACCCAGTACTTC
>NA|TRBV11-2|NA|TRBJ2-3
CASSFGDTQYF
TGTGCCAGCAGCTTCGGAGATACGCAGTATTTT
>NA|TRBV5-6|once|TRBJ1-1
CASSLANTEAFF
TGTGCCAGCAGCTTGGCCAACACTGAAGCTTTCTTT
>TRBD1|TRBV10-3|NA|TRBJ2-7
CAIRDRGRLGIYEQYF
TGTGCCATCAGGGACAGGGGGCGGTTAGGAATTTACGAGCAGTACTTC
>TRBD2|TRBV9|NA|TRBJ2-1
CASSQSGGVYNEQFF
TGTGCCAGCAGCCAAAGCGGGGGTGTCTACAATGAGCAGTTCTTC
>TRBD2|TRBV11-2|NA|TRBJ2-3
CASSLTSGGARDTQYF
TGTGCCAGCAGCTTGACCAGCGGGGGGGCCAGGGATACGCAGTATTTT
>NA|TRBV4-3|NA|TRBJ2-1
CASSQDVGVEQFF
TGCGCCAGCAGCCAAGATGTAGGTGTCGAGCAGTTCTTC
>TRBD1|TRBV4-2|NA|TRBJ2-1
CASSQIQGYNEQFF
TGTGCCAGCAGCCAGATACAGGGGTACAATGAGCAGTTCTTC
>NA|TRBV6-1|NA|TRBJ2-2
CASTRNTGELFF
TGTGCCAGCACCAGAAACACCGGGGAGCTGTTTTTT
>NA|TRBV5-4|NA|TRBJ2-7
CASSLREGGKYF
TGTGCCAGCAGCTTGAGAGAAGGTGGGAAGTACTTC
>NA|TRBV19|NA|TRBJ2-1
CASSIGGEADNEQFF
TGTGCCAGTAGTATCGGCGGGGAGGCGGACAATGAGCAGTTCTTC
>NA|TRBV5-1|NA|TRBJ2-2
CASRPGPENTGELFF
TGCGCCAGCAGACCGGGACCGGAAAACACCGGGGAGCTGTTTTTT
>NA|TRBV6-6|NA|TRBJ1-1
CASSPTWGSTEAFF
TGTGCCAGCAGTCCCACATGGGGAAGCACTGAAGCTTTCTTT
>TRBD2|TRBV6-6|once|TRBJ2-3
CASSYWTSGTDTQYF
TGTGCCAGCAGTTATTGGACTAGCGGTACAGATACGCAGTATTTT
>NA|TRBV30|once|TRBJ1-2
CAGDGYYGYTF
TGTGCCGGGGACGGATACTATGGCTACACCTTC
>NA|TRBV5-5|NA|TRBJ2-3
CASNIAPFTDTQYF
TGTGCCAGCAACATAGCGCCCTTCACAGATACGCAGTATTTT
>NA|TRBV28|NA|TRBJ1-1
CASSFMRVGAEAFF
TGTGCCAGCAGTTTCATGAGGGTGGGCGCTGAAGCTTTCTTT
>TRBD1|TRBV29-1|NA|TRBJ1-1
CSVDAGGNTEAFF
TGCAGCGTTGATGCAGGGGGCAACACTGAAGCTTTCTTT
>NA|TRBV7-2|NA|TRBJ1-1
CASSPWQTEAFF
TGTGCCAGCAGCCCGTGGCAGACTGAAGCTTTCTTT